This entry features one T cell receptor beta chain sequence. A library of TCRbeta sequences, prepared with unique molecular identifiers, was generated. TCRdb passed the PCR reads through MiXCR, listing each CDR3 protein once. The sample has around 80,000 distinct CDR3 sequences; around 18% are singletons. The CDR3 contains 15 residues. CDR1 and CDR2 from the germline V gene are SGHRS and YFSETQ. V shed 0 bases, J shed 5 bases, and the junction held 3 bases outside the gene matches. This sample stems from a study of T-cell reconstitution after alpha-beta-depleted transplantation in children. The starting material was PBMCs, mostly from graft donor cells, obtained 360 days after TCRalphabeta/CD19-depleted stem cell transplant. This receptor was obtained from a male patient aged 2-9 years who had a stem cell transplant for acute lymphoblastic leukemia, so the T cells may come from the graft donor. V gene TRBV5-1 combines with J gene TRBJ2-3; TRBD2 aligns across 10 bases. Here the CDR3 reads CASSLGLAGRDTQYF. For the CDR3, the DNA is TGCGCCAGCAGCTTGGGACTAGCGGGTCGAGATACGCAGTATTTT. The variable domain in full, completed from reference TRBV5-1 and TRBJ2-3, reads KAGVTQTPRYLIKTRGQQVTLSCSPISGHRSVSWYQQTPGQGLQFLFEYFSETQRNKGNFPGRFSGRQFSNSRSEMNVSTLELGDSALYLCASSLGLAGRDTQYFGPGTRLTVL.